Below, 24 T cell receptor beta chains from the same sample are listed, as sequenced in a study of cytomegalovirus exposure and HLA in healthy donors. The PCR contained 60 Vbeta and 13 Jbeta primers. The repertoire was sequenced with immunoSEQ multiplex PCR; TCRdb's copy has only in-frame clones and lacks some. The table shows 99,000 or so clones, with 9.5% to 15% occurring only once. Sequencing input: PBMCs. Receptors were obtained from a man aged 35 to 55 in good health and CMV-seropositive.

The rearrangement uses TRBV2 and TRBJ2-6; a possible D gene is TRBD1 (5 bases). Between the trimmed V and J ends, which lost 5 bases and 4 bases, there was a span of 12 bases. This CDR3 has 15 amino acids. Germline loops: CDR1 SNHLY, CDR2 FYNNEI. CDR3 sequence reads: CASSWLGAGANVLTF. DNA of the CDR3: TGTGCCAGCAGTTGGTTAGGGGCCGGGGCCAACGTCCTGACTTTC. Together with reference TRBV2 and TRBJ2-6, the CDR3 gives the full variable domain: EPEVTQTPSHQVTQMGQEVILRCVPISNHLYFYWYRQILGQKVEFLVSFYNNEISEKSEIFDDQFSVERPDGSNFTLKIRSTKLEDSAMYFCASSWLGAGANVLTFGAGSRLTVL.

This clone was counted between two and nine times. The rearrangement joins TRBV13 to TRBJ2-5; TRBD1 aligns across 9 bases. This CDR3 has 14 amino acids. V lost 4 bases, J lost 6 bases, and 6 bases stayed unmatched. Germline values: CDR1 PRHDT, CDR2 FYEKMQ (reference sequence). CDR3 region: CASSSGTGKKTQYF. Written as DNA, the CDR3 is TGTGCCAGCAGCTCAGGGACAGGGAAGAAGACCCAGTACTTC.

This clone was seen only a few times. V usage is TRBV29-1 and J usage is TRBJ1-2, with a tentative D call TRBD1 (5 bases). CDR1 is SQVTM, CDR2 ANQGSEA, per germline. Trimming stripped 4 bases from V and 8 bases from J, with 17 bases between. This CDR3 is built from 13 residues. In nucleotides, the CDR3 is TGCAGCGTTGCTCGGGGAGGGGCCGTGGGCTACACCTTC. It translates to CSVARGGAVGYTF.

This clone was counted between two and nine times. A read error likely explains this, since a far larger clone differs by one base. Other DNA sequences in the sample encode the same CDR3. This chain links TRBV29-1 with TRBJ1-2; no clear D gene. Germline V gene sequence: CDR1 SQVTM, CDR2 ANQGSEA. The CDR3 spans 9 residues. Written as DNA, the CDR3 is TGCAGCGCCGGCGGCGGCTACAACTTC. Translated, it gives CSAGGGYNF.

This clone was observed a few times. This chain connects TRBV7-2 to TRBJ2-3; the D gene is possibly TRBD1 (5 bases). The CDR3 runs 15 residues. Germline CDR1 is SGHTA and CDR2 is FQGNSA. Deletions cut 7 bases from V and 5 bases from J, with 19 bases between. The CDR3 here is CASTPVGQAQDTQYF. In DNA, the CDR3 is TGTGCCAGCACCCCTGTTGGACAAGCACAAGATACGCAGTATTTT.

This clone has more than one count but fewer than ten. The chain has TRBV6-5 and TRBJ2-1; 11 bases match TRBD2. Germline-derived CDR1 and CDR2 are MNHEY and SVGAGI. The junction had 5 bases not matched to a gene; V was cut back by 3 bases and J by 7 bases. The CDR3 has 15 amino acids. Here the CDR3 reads CASSYTSGSSNEQFF. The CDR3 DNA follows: TGTGCCAGCAGTTATACTAGCGGGAGCAGTAATGAGCAGTTCTTC.

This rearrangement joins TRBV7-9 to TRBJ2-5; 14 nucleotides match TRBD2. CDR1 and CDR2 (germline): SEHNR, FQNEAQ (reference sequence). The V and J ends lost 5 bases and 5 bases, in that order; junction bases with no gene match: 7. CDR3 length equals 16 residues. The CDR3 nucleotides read TGTGCCAGCAGCCCGGGACTAGCGGGAGATGGGGAGACCCAGTACTTC. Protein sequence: CASSPGLAGDGETQYF.

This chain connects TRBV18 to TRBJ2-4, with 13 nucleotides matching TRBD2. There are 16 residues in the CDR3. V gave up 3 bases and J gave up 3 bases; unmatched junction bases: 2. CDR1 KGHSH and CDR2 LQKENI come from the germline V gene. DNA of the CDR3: TGTGCCAGCTCACCGAGACTAGCGGGAGGCAAAAACATTCAGTACTTC. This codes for CASSPRLAGGKNIQYF. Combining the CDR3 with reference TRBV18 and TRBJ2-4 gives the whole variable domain NAGVMQNPRHLVRRRGQEARLRCSPMKGHSHVYWYRQLPEEGLKFMVYLQKENIIDESGMPKERFSAEFPKEGPSILRIQQVVRGDSAAYFCASSPRLAGGKNIQYFGAGTRLSVL.

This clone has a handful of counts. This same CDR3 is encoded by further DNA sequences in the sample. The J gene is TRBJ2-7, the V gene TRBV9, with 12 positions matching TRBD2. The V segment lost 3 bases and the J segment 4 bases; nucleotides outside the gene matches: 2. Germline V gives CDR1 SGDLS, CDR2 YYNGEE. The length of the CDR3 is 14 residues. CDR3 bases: TGTGCCAGCAGCGCCGGGACTAGCGGGTACGAGCAGTACTTC. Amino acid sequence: CASSAGTSGYEQYF.

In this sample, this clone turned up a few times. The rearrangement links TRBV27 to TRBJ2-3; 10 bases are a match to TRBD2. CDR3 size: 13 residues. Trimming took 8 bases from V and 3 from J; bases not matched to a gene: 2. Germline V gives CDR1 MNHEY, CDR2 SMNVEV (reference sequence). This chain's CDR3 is CASGLAATDTQYF. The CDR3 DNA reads TGTGCCAGCGGACTAGCGGCAACAGATACGCAGTATTTT.

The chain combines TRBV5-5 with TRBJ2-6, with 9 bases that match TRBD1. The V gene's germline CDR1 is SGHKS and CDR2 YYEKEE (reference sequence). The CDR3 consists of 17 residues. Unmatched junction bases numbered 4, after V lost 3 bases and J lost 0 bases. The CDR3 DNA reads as TGTGCCAGCAGCTCTGGGACAGGGCGCTCTGGGGCCAACGTCCTGACTTTC. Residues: CASSSGTGRSGANVLTF.

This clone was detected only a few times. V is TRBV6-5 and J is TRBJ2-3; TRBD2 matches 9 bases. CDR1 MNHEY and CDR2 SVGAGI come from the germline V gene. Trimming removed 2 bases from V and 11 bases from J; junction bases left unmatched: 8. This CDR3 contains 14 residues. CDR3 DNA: TGTGCCAGCAGTTACACCGGGACTAGCCCAGTGCAGTATTTT. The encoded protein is CASSYTGTSPVQYF.

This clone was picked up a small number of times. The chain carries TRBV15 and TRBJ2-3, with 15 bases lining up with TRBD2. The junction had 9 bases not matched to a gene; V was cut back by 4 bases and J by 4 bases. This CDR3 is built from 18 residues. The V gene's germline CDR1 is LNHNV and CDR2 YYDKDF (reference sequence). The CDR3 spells CATSMGTSGGKLADTQYF. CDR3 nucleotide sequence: TGTGCCACCAGCATGGGGACTAGCGGGGGGAAGTTGGCAGATACGCAGTATTTT.

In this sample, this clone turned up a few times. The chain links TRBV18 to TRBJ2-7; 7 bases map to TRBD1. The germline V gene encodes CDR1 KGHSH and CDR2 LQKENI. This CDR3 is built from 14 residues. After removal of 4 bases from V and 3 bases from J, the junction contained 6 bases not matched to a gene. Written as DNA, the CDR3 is TGTGCCAGCTCACAATCCGGGACAGTCTACGAGCAGTACTTC. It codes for CASSQSGTVYEQYF.

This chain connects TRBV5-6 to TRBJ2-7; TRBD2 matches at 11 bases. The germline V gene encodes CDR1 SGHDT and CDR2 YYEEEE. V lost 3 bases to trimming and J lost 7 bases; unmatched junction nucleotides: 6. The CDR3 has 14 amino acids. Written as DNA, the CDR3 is TGTGCCAGCAGCTCCACTAGCGGGAGTTTTGAGCAGTACTTC. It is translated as CASSSTSGSFEQYF.

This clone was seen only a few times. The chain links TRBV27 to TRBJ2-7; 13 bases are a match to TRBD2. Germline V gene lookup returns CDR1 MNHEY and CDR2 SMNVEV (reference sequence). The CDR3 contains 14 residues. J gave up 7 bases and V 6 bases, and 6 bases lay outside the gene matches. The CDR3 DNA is TGTGCCAGCAGCCCCGGGACTAGCGGGAAAGAGCAGTACTTC. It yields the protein CASSPGTSGKEQYF.

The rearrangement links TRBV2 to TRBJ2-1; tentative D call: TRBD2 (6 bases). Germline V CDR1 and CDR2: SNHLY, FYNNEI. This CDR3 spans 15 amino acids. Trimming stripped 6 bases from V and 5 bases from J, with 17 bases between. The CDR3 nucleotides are TGTGCCAGCAGCCGACGGGCGGGAAAGGACAATGAGCAGTTCTTC. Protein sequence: CASSRRAGKDNEQFF.

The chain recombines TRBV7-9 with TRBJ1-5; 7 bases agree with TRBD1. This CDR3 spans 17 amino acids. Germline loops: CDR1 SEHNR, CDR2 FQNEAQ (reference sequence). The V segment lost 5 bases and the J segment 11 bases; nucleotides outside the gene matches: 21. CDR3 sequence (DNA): TGTGCCAGCAGCGATACGAGGGACAGACAGACGCAAGGGGCCCAGCATTTT. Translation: CASSDTRDRQTQGAQHF. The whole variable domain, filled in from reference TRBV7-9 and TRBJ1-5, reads DTGVSQNPRHKITKRGQNVTFRCDPISEHNRLYWYRQTLGQGPEFLTYFQNEAQLEKSRLLSDRFSAERPKGSFSTLEIQRTEQGDSAMYLCASSDTRDRQTQGAQHFGDGTRLSIL.

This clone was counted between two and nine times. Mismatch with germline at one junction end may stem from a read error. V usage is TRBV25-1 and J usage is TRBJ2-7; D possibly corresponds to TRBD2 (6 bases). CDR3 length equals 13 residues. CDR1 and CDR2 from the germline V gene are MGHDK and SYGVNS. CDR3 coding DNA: TGTGCCAGCAGAAGACTAGGATCCTACGCGCAGTACTTC. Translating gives CASRRLGSYAQYF.

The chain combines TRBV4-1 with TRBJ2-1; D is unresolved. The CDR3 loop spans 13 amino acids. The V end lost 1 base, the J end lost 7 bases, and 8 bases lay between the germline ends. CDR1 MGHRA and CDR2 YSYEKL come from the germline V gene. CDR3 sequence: CASSQVARNEQFF. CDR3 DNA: TGCGCCAGCAGCCAAGTGGCCAGAAATGAGCAGTTCTTC.

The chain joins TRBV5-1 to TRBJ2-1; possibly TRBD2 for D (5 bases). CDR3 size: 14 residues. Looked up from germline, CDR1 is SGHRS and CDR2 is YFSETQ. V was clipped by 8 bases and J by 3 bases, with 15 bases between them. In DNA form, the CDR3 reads TGCGCCAGTGGGGTCGCGGGTAACTACAATGAGCAGTTCTTC. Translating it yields CASGVAGNYNEQFF.

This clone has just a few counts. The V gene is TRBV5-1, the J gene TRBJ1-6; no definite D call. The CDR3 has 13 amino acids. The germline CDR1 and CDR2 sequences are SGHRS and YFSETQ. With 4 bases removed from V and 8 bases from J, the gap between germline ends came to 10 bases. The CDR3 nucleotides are TGCGCCAGCAGCCTCGCGGTTGATTCACCCCTCCACTTT. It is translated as CASSLAVDSPLHF.

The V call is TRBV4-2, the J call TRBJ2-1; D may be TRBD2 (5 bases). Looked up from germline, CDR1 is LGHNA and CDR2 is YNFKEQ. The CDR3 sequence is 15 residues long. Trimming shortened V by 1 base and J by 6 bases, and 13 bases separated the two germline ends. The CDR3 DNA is TGTGCCAGCAGCCAAGGGTTCGGGGTCCCCAATGAGCAGTTCTTC. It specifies CASSQGFGVPNEQFF.

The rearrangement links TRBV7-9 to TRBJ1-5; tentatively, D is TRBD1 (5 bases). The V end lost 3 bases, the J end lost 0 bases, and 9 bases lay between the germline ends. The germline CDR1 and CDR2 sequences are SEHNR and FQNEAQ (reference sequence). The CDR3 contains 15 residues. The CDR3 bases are TGTGCCAGCAGCTTTGGGGGGAATAGCAATCAGCCCCAGCATTTT. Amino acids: CASSFGGNSNQPQHF. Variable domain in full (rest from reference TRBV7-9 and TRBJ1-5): DTGVSQNPRHKITKRGQNVTFRCDPISEHNRLYWYRQTLGQGPEFLTYFQNEAQLEKSRLLSDRFSAERPKGSFSTLEIQRTEQGDSAMYLCASSFGGNSNQPQHFGDGTRLSIL.